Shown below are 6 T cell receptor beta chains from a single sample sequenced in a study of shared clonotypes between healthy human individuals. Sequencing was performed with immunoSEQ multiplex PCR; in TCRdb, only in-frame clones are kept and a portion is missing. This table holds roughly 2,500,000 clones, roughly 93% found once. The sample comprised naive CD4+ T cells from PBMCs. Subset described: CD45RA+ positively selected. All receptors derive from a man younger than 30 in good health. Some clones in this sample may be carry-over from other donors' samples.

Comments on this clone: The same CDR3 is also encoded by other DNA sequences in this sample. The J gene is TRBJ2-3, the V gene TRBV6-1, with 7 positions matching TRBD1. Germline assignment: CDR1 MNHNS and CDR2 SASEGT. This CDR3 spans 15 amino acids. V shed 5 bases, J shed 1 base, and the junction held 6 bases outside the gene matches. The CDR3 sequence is CASSNRGIRTDTQYF. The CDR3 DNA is TGTGCCAGCAGTAACAGGGGAATCCGCACAGATACGCAGTATTTT.

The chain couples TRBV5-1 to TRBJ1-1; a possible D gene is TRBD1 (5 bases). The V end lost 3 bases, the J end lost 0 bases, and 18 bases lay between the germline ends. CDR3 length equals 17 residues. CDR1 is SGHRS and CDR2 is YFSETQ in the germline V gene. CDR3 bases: TGCGCCAGCAGCTCCCCAGCCAGGGACTTAATGAACACTGAAGCTTTCTTT. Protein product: CASSSPARDLMNTEAFF. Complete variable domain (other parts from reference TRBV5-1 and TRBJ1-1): KAGVTQTPRYLIKTRGQQVTLSCSPISGHRSVSWYQQTPGQGLQFLFEYFSETQRNKGNFPGRFSGRQFSNSRSEMNVSTLELGDSALYLCASSSPARDLMNTEAFFGQGTRLTVV.

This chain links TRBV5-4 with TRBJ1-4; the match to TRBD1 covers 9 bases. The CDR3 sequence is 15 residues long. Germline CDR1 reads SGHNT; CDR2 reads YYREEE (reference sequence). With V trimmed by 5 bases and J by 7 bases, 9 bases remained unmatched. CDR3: CASRKTGTGSEKLFF. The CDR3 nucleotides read TGTGCCAGCAGGAAAACCGGGACAGGGAGTGAAAAACTGTTTTTT. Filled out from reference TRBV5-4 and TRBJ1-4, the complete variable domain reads ETGVTQSPTHLIKTRGQQVTLRCSSQSGHNTVSWYQQALGQGPQFIFQYYREEENGRGNFPPRFSGLQFPNYSSELNVNALELDDSALYLCASRKTGTGSEKLFFGSGTQLSVL.

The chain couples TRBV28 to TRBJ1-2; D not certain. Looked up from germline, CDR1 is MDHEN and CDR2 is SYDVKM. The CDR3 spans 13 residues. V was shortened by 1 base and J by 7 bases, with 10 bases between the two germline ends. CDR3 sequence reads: CASSLSTFGGYTF. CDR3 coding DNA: TGTGCCAGCAGTTTATCGACATTCGGTGGCTACACCTTC.

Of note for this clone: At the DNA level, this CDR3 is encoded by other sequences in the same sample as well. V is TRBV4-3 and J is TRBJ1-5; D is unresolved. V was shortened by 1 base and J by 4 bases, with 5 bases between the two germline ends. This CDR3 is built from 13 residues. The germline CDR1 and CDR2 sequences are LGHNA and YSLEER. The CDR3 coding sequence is TGCGCCAGCAGCCAAGGAGCTAATCAGCCCCAGCATTTT. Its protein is CASSQGANQPQHF.

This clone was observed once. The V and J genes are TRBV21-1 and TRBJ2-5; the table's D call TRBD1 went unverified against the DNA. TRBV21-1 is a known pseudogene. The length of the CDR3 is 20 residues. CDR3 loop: CASSKRLKAGGLRNEETQYF. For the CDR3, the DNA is TGTGCCAGCAGCAAGCGCCTAAAAGCAGGGGGCTTACGTAATGAAGAGACCCAGTACTTC.